Listed below are T cell receptor beta chains from one sample, sequenced in a study of shared clonotypes between healthy human individuals. Method: immunoSEQ multiplex PCR; TCRdb's copy keeps in-frame clones and lacks some. The sample shows roughly 680,000 clones, just under 75% of them seen only once. Sequencing input: memory CD4+ T cells sorted from blood. The origin of the receptors is a woman in her 30s in good health. Each CDR3 is given with its conserved first and last residue. D genes are given only for firm matches. Part of the rows lack a size; the others show once, few, many or a class for expanded clones.

d_call: TRBD1
j_call: TRBJ1-1
cdr3_length: 15
v_call: TRBV28
clone_size: -
cdr3_nt: TGTGCCAGCAGTATTCTAGGACAGGGAGGGACTGAAGCTTTCTTT
cdr3_aa: CASSILGQGGTEAFF

d_call: TRBD1
j_call: TRBJ2-3
cdr3_length: 15
v_call: TRBV4-1
clone_size: -
cdr3_nt: TGCGCCAGCAGCCAAGTGACAGGGAGAGGGGATACGCAGTATTTT
cdr3_aa: CASSQVTGRGDTQYF

d_call: -
j_call: TRBJ2-7
cdr3_length: 16
v_call: TRBV28
clone_size: -
cdr3_nt: TGTGCCAGCAGCCAGGGGGGGACTAGATTTCACTACGAGCAGTACTTC
cdr3_aa: CASSQGGTRFHYEQYF

d_call: -
j_call: TRBJ1-6
cdr3_length: 17
v_call: TRBV27
clone_size: once
cdr3_nt: TGTGCCAGCACTCCCTTTCGTGGCACCCATGGGAATTCACCCCTCCACTTT
cdr3_aa: CASTPFRGTHGNSPLHF

d_call: -
j_call: TRBJ2-3
cdr3_length: 13
v_call: TRBV5-1
clone_size: once
cdr3_nt: TGCGCCAGCAGCACTTTAAGCACAGATACGCAGTATTTT
cdr3_aa: CASSTLSTDTQYF

d_call: TRBD1
j_call: TRBJ1-3
cdr3_length: 15
v_call: TRBV18
clone_size: -
cdr3_nt: TGTGCCAGCTCACCAGGGACAGGGGGTCGAAACACCATATATTTT
cdr3_aa: CASSPGTGGRNTIYF

d_call: -
j_call: TRBJ1-5
cdr3_length: 13
v_call: TRBV19
clone_size: many
cdr3_nt: TGTGCCAGTAACGAGCAGCTCGAGCAGCCCCAGCATTTT
cdr3_aa: CASNEQLEQPQHF

d_call: -
j_call: TRBJ2-7
cdr3_length: 17
v_call: TRBV7-2
clone_size: -
cdr3_nt: TGTGCCAGCAGCTTAGAGAGTCTCGGAGGGGACCCCTACGAGCAGTACTTC
cdr3_aa: CASSLESLGGDPYEQYF

d_call: -
j_call: TRBJ2-3
cdr3_length: 14
v_call: TRBV2
clone_size: -
cdr3_nt: TGTGCCAGCAGTCCGGGACATAGCACAGATACGCAGTATTTT
cdr3_aa: CASSPGHSTDTQYF

d_call: TRBD2
j_call: TRBJ2-1
cdr3_length: 15
v_call: TRBV7-9
clone_size: -
cdr3_nt: TGTGCCAGCAGCTCCCCGGGACTAGCGCACAATGAGCAGTTCTTC
cdr3_aa: CASSSPGLAHNEQFF

d_call: -
j_call: TRBJ1-3
cdr3_length: 14
v_call: TRBV30
clone_size: -
cdr3_nt: TGTGCCTGGGCTCTACAGGTCTCTGGAAACACCATATATTTT
cdr3_aa: CAWALQVSGNTIYF

d_call: TRBD1
j_call: TRBJ2-7
cdr3_length: 15
v_call: TRBV4-2
clone_size: -
cdr3_nt: TGTGCCAGCAGCCCAGGGGGCGGGGAGGTGCTCGAGCAGTACTTC
cdr3_aa: CASSPGGGEVLEQYF

d_call: TRBD2
j_call: TRBJ2-2
cdr3_length: 18
v_call: TRBV11-2
clone_size: -
cdr3_nt: TGTGCCAGCAGCCCCTCACTAGCGGGAGTGTCGAACACCGGGGAGCTGTTTTTT
cdr3_aa: CASSPSLAGVSNTGELFF

d_call: -
j_call: TRBJ1-5
cdr3_length: 19
v_call: TRBV28
clone_size: few
cdr3_nt: TGTGCCAGCCTCCGCATCCCTACAGTTGGGTCCGGCGCCGGTCAGCCCCAGCATTTT
cdr3_aa: CASLRIPTVGSGAGQPQHF

d_call: -
j_call: TRBJ2-1
cdr3_length: 14
v_call: TRBV7-2
clone_size: -
cdr3_nt: TGTGCCAGCAGCTTTAGCGTACCCTACAATGAGCAGTTCTTC
cdr3_aa: CASSFSVPYNEQFF

d_call: TRBD2
j_call: TRBJ2-1
cdr3_length: 16
v_call: TRBV7-9
clone_size: -
cdr3_nt: TGTGCCAGCAGCTTAGCGTGGACTAGCAGCTACAATGAGCAGTTCTTC
cdr3_aa: CASSLAWTSSYNEQFF

d_call: TRBD1
j_call: TRBJ1-2
cdr3_length: 15
v_call: TRBV6-1
clone_size: -
cdr3_nt: TGTGCCAGCGGGGAGGGACAGGGGGGAAACTATGGCTACACCTTC
cdr3_aa: CASGEGQGGNYGYTF

d_call: -
j_call: TRBJ1-2
cdr3_length: 15
v_call: TRBV5-5
clone_size: -
cdr3_nt: TGTGCCAGCAGCTTGAGCGGGGCTGTACTTTATGGCTACACCTTC
cdr3_aa: CASSLSGAVLYGYTF

d_call: -
j_call: TRBJ1-2
cdr3_length: 15
v_call: TRBV28
clone_size: few
cdr3_nt: TGTGCCAGCAGATACTGGACGGCCGGCACCTATGGCTACACCTTC
cdr3_aa: CASRYWTAGTYGYTF

d_call: TRBD2
j_call: TRBJ2-1
cdr3_length: 15
v_call: TRBV28
clone_size: -
cdr3_nt: TGTGCCAGCAGTTTATCGCCTAGCGGGTTCAATGAGCAGTTCTTC
cdr3_aa: CASSLSPSGFNEQFF

d_call: -
j_call: TRBJ2-3
cdr3_length: 15
v_call: TRBV5-5
clone_size: -
cdr3_nt: TGTGCCAGCAGCCCAGGAGTTCGAGACACAGATACGCAGTATTTT
cdr3_aa: CASSPGVRDTDTQYF

d_call: -
j_call: TRBJ2-2
cdr3_length: 16
v_call: TRBV2
clone_size: few
cdr3_nt: TGTGCCAGCAAGGGGAGCCCAAACGCGAACACCGGGGAGCTGTTTTTT
cdr3_aa: CASKGSPNANTGELFF

d_call: TRBD1
j_call: TRBJ2-7
cdr3_length: 15
v_call: TRBV2
clone_size: -
cdr3_nt: TGTGCCAGCAGAGTAAGCAGGGGGCGCGGGAACGAGCAGTACTTC
cdr3_aa: CASRVSRGRGNEQYF

d_call: TRBD2
j_call: TRBJ2-3
cdr3_length: 14
v_call: TRBV28
clone_size: -
cdr3_nt: TGTGCCAGCAGTTCCGCCGGCGGGAGGGATACGCAGTATTTT
cdr3_aa: CASSSAGGRDTQYF

d_call: -
j_call: TRBJ2-7
cdr3_length: 16
v_call: TRBV27
clone_size: -
cdr3_nt: TGTGCCAGCAGTTTATCTTCAGGGGCTATCTCCTACGAGCAGTACTTC
cdr3_aa: CASSLSSGAISYEQYF

d_call: -
j_call: TRBJ2-7
cdr3_length: 13
v_call: TRBV10-3
clone_size: once
cdr3_nt: TGTGCCGCTGGGGGGCAAGACGGACAGGAGCAGTACTTC
cdr3_aa: CAAGGQDGQEQYF

d_call: -
j_call: TRBJ1-2
cdr3_length: 13
v_call: TRBV2
clone_size: -
cdr3_nt: TGTGCCAGCAGTGTAAGAGTCATTTATGGCTACACCTTC
cdr3_aa: CASSVRVIYGYTF

d_call: -
j_call: TRBJ1-3
cdr3_length: 15
v_call: TRBV7-2
clone_size: -
cdr3_nt: TGTGCCAGCAGCTTAGTGTCGGGGGCCGGAAACACCATATATTTT
cdr3_aa: CASSLVSGAGNTIYF

d_call: -
j_call: TRBJ1-2
cdr3_length: 14
v_call: TRBV18
clone_size: -
cdr3_nt: TGTGCCAGCTCAGCGGGACCCCTTAACTATGGCTACACCTTC
cdr3_aa: CASSAGPLNYGYTF

d_call: TRBD2
j_call: TRBJ2-3
cdr3_length: 18
v_call: TRBV6-1
clone_size: -
cdr3_nt: TGTGCCAGCAGTGAATCTGGGGCTAGCGGGAGTTCGGCAGATACGCAGTATTTT
cdr3_aa: CASSESGASGSSADTQYF

d_call: -
j_call: TRBJ2-7
cdr3_length: 14
v_call: TRBV5-4
clone_size: -
cdr3_nt: TGTGCCAGCAGCCCCCGGGGAGGGGGCCACGAGCAGTACTTC
cdr3_aa: CASSPRGGGHEQYF

d_call: -
j_call: TRBJ1-3
cdr3_length: 11
v_call: TRBV20-1
clone_size: -
cdr3_nt: TGCAGTGCTAGAGAGGGAAACACCATATATTTT
cdr3_aa: CSAREGNTIYF

d_call: -
j_call: TRBJ1-1
cdr3_length: 11
v_call: TRBV6-6
clone_size: -
cdr3_nt: TGTGCCAGCAGTTACGGCACTGAAGCTTTCTTT
cdr3_aa: CASSYGTEAFF

d_call: -
j_call: TRBJ2-1
cdr3_length: 15
v_call: TRBV5-1
clone_size: -
cdr3_nt: TGCGCCAGCAGCTTGAGTTCCGTGGGGTACAATGAGCAGTTCTTC
cdr3_aa: CASSLSSVGYNEQFF

d_call: TRBD1
j_call: TRBJ2-5
cdr3_length: 14
v_call: TRBV5-6
clone_size: -
cdr3_nt: TGTGCCAGCAGCTTTAGGGGGCGGCAAGAGACCCAGTACTTC
cdr3_aa: CASSFRGRQETQYF

d_call: -
j_call: TRBJ2-5
cdr3_length: 15
v_call: TRBV7-9
clone_size: -
cdr3_nt: TGTGCCAGCAGACGACAGAACTCAAACCAAGAGACCCAGTACTTC
cdr3_aa: CASRRQNSNQETQYF

d_call: TRBD1
j_call: TRBJ2-1
cdr3_length: 13
v_call: TRBV19
clone_size: -
cdr3_nt: TGTGCCAGTAGTGTACCGGGACAGAATGAGCAGTTCTTC
cdr3_aa: CASSVPGQNEQFF

d_call: -
j_call: TRBJ1-1
cdr3_length: 15
v_call: TRBV5-1
clone_size: once
cdr3_nt: TGCGCCAGCAGGGGCAGGGTTCTTGAAGGCACTGAAGCTTTCTTT
cdr3_aa: CASRGRVLEGTEAFF

d_call: -
j_call: TRBJ2-7
cdr3_length: 15
v_call: TRBV2
clone_size: -
cdr3_nt: TGTGCCAGCAGTGAAAGGATCTGGGGAAACTACGAGCAGTACTTC
cdr3_aa: CASSERIWGNYEQYF

d_call: -
j_call: TRBJ2-5
cdr3_length: 15
v_call: TRBV7-2
clone_size: -
cdr3_nt: TGTGCCAGCAGCTTAGGGGGACACGAGAAAGAGACCCAGTACTTC
cdr3_aa: CASSLGGHEKETQYF

d_call: TRBD2
j_call: TRBJ2-3
cdr3_length: 15
v_call: TRBV13
clone_size: -
cdr3_nt: TGTGCCAGCAGCTTAGGCGGGACTAGTACAGATACGCAGTATTTT
cdr3_aa: CASSLGGTSTDTQYF

d_call: -
j_call: TRBJ2-2
cdr3_length: 14
v_call: TRBV10-3
clone_size: -
cdr3_nt: TGTGCCATCGGACAGACAGGCAACACCGGGGAGCTGTTTTTT
cdr3_aa: CAIGQTGNTGELFF

d_call: -
j_call: TRBJ2-5
cdr3_length: 14
v_call: TRBV18
clone_size: -
cdr3_nt: TGTGCCAGCTCACCCGGGACAAGTCAAGAGACCCAGTACTTC
cdr3_aa: CASSPGTSQETQYF

d_call: -
j_call: TRBJ2-1
cdr3_length: 13
v_call: TRBV6-5
clone_size: -
cdr3_nt: TGTGCCAGCAGTTACTTGGGTTACAATGAGCAGTTCTTC
cdr3_aa: CASSYLGYNEQFF

d_call: -
j_call: TRBJ1-6
cdr3_length: 14
v_call: TRBV5-4
clone_size: once
cdr3_nt: TGTGCCAGCAGCATTACAGGGAGAGGTTCACCCCTCCACTTT
cdr3_aa: CASSITGRGSPLHF

d_call: -
j_call: TRBJ2-1
cdr3_length: 15
v_call: TRBV9
clone_size: -
cdr3_nt: TGTGCCAGCAGGAGCCTCGGGAGCTCCTACAATGAGCAGTTCTTC
cdr3_aa: CASRSLGSSYNEQFF

d_call: -
j_call: TRBJ1-2
cdr3_length: 14
v_call: TRBV9
clone_size: -
cdr3_nt: TGTGCCAGCAGCGTAGGGAGCGAAAACTATGGCTACACCTTC
cdr3_aa: CASSVGSENYGYTF

d_call: -
j_call: TRBJ2-1
cdr3_length: 11
v_call: TRBV19
clone_size: -
cdr3_nt: TGTGCCAGTAGTATTAGGGATGAGCAGTTCTTC
cdr3_aa: CASSIRDEQFF

d_call: TRBD1
j_call: TRBJ1-5
cdr3_length: 16
v_call: TRBV11-2
clone_size: few
cdr3_nt: TGTGCCAGCAGCTTAGATTCGAGGGGGCGCAATCAGCCCCAGCATTTT
cdr3_aa: CASSLDSRGRNQPQHF

d_call: -
j_call: TRBJ1-3
cdr3_length: 16
v_call: TRBV28
clone_size: -
cdr3_nt: TGTGCCAGCAGTCCAGCCGGGGTAGGTTGGAGAAACACCATATATTTT
cdr3_aa: CASSPAGVGWRNTIYF

d_call: TRBD1
j_call: TRBJ1-1
cdr3_length: 19
v_call: TRBV6-1
clone_size: -
cdr3_nt: TGTGCCAGCAGTGAATTGTGGGGACAGGCTAACGCCATGAACACTGAAGCTTTCTTT
cdr3_aa: CASSELWGQANAMNTEAFF

d_call: TRBD2
j_call: TRBJ2-1
cdr3_length: 15
v_call: TRBV18
clone_size: -
cdr3_nt: TGTGCCAGCTCCGATACTAGCGGGATTATGAATGAGCAGTTCTTC
cdr3_aa: CASSDTSGIMNEQFF